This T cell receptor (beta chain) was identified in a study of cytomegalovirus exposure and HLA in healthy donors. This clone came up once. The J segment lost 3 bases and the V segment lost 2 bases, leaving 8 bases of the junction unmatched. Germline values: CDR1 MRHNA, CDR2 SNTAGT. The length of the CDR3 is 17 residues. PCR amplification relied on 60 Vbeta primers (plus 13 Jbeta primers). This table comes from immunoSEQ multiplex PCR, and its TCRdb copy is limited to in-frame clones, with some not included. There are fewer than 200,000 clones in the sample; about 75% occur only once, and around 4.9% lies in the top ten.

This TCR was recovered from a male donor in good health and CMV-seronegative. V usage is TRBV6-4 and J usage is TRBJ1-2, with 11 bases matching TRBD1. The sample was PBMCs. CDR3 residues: CASSDVLWGQGDYGYTF. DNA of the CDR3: TGTGCCAGCAGTGACGTCCTTTGGGGACAGGGGGACTATGGCTACACCTTC.